What follows is one TCR beta chain and its context. Its antigen is unknown. Looked up from germline, CDR1 is LNHDA and CDR2 is SQIVND (reference sequence). Deletions cut 4 bases from V and 6 bases from J, with 8 bases between. The CDR3 consists of 12 residues. Autopsy tissues included GI tract, liver, skin and lymphoid organs. This entry belongs to a study of tissue T cells after allogeneic stem cell transplantation. Profiling relied on immunoSEQ multiplex PCR, and the TCRdb table lists in-frame clones only, not all of them. The repertoire consists of fewer than 30,000 clones, with around 67% occurring once and the leading ten covering roughly 7.1%. Regarding the study as a whole: Alloreactivity or antigen specificity of tissue TCRs was not determined; some clones might be host cells. Anatomically similar tissues had similar TCR repertoires within each patient.

The chain links TRBV19 to TRBJ2-3; D is uncertain. This sequence was found in a female donor aged 60 or older with lung cancer. This specimen consisted of tissue from the ileum, obtained at autopsy. In DNA form, the CDR3 reads TGTGCCAGTAGTACTGGATTTGATACGCAGTATTTT. Its translation: CASSTGFDTQYF.